These T cell receptor beta chains were read from a single sample in a study of blood T cell repertoires in COVID-19. Data came from immunoSEQ multiplex PCR; TCRdb stores just in-frame clones and leaves some out. The top ten hold about a sixth of the sample, which has 80,000 to 95,000 clones, over 75% seen once. Sequencing was carried out using peripheral blood. These receptors originate from a human donor in a cohort sampled during active COVID-19. Each CDR3 is given with its conserved first and last residue. The D gene is left open where the match is weak.

TRBJ2-7 TRBD2 TRBV5-5 CASSVTSWGYEQYF
TRBJ2-7 TRBD1 TRBV30 CAWIHLGDRGYEQYF
TRBJ1-2 . TRBV15 CATSRELGYYTF
TRBJ2-7 . TRBV12-5 CASGLGQPAYEQYF
TRBJ2-1 . TRBV6-1 CASSEAGRPGDNEQFF
TRBJ1-5 TRBD1 TRBV25-1 CASSQGQGAGQPQHF
TRBJ2-7 TRBD2 TRBV4-3 CASSQGSGGDYEQYF
TRBJ2-1 TRBD1 TRBV7-9 CASSLVHARDRGPNEQFF
TRBJ2-2 . TRBV19 CASRQGWDTGELFF
TRBJ2-1 TRBD1 TRBV6-6 CASSPWTGRYNEQFF
TRBJ1-2 . TRBV6-5 CASFQGYGYTF
TRBJ1-2 TRBD1 TRBV7-2 CASSLFRQGANGYTF
TRBJ2-1 TRBD2 TRBV15 CATSRDRALAGVRGRYNEQFF
TRBJ2-5 . TRBV7-6 CASSRAPLAETQYF
TRBJ2-5 . TRBV10-3 CAMRSEGETQYF
TRBJ2-5 TRBD1 TRBV7-7 CASSRPPGTGDGQETQYF
TRBJ1-2 TRBD1 TRBV6-6 CASSYAGGSGGYTF
TRBJ2-1 . TRBV7-2 CASSLDSKQFF
TRBJ1-5 TRBD1 TRBV28 CASSTQGFSNQPQHF
TRBJ2-3 . TRBV6-2/TRBV6-3 CASSHGGQRTDTQYF
TRBJ2-7 . TRBV4-1 CASSHGQSYEQYF
TRBJ1-2 TRBD1 TRBV4-1 CASSQGRQGVNYGYTF
TRBJ2-2 TRBD2 TRBV7-2 CASSHGGTFRVTGELFF
TRBJ1-2 . TRBV6-1 CASSEGGVEGYTF
TRBJ1-2 . TRBV12-5 CASGLSHMTPGGGYTF
TRBJ1-1 . TRBV3-1/TRBV3-2 CASSPTGTEAFF
TRBJ1-1 . TRBV5-8 CASKSTGGFGSNTEAFF
TRBJ2-5 . TRBV10-3 CAISDKGEETQYF
TRBJ2-2 TRBD2 TRBV7-6 CASSLGSGGTGELFF
TRBJ2-7 TRBD1 TRBV27 CASSFGTGGTYEQYF
TRBJ1-2 . TRBV7-9 CASSLGGGFDVGGYTF
TRBJ1-1 . TRBV9 CASSVASSVGAEAFF
TRBJ2-7 TRBD2 TRBV18 CASSPRGAGGTYEQYF
TRBJ1-6 . TRBV7-3 CASSLKQGLSNSPLHF
TRBJ1-2 . TRBV27 CASSFGQGDYGYTF
TRBJ2-1 TRBD2 TRBV7-9 CASSLIRRGGQYEQFF
TRBJ2-1 TRBD2 TRBV3-1/TRBV3-2 CASSQDAMGTSGGAYNEQFF
TRBJ1-1 . TRBV7-9 CAIPGGKLDTEAFF
TRBJ1-2 . TRBV6-5 CASRKEGPRYGYTF
TRBJ1-1 TRBD1 TRBV27 CASSPGQGPNTEAFF